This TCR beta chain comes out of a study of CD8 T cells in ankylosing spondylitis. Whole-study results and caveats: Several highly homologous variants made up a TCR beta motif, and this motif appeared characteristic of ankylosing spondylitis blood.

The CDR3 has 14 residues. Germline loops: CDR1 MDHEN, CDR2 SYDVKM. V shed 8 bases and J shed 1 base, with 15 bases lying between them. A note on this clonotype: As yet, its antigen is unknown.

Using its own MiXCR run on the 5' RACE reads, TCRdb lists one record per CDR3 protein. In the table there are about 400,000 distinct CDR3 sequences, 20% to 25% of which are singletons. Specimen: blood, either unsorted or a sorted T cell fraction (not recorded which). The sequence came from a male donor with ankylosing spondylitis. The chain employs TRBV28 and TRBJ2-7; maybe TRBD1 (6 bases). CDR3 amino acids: CASLPQQGSYEQYF. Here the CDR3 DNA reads TGTGCCAGCCTGCCCCAACAGGGTTCCTACGAGCAGTACTTC. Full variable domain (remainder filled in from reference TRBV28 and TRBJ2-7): DVKVTQSSRYLVKRTGEKVFLECVQDMDHENMFWYRQDPGLGLRLIYFSYDVKMKEKGDIPEGYSVSREKKERFSLILESASTNQTSMYLCASLPQQGSYEQYFGPGTRLTVT.